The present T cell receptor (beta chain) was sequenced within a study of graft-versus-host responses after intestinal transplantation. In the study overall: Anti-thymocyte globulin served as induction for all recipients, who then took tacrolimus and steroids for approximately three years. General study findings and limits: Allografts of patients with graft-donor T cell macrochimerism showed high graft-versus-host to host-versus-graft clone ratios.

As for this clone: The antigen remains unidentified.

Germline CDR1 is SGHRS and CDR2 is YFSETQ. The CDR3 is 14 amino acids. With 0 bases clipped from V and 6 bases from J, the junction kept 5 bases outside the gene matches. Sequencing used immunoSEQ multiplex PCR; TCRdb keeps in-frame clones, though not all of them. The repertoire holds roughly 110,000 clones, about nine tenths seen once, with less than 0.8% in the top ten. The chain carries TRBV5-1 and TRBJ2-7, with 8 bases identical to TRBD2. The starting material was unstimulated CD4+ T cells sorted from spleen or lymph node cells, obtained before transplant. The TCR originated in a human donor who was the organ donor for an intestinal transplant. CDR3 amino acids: CASSLGSAGAEQYF. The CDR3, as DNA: TGCGCCAGCAGCTTGGGGTCAGCGGGAGCCGAGCAGTACTTC.